This T cell receptor beta chain derives from a study of cytomegalovirus exposure and HLA in healthy donors. The PCR made use of 60 Vbeta and 13 Jbeta primers. Data came from immunoSEQ multiplex PCR; TCRdb stores just in-frame clones and leaves some out. Of about 90,000 clones listed, 65% to 80% are singletons. Healthy bone marrow donors made up the cohort. A word on this clone: Its matching antigen is unknown.

Study-wide results and limits: As immune exposure information, only CMV serostatus was available. Analysis performed later found more than 15,000 TCR beta sequences associated with HLA alleles at 0.05 false discovery rate. What TCR beta sequences reportedly achieved was accurate prediction of HLA-A and HLA-B alleles in most subjects.

The origin of this receptor is a woman younger than 30 in good health and CMV-seropositive. Sequencing was performed on PBMCs.

CDR3: CASSLVRGKTQYF. CDR3 in DNA: TGTGCCAGCAGCTTAGTCAGGGGAAAGACCCAGTACTTC. The V and J genes are TRBV7-8 and TRBJ2-5; weak D call: TRBD1 (6 bases). The CDR3 totals 13 residues. The V and J ends lost 1 base and 6 bases respectively, with 9 bases between them. In germline, CDR1 is SGHVS, CDR2 FQNEAQ. The full variable domain, in which reference TRBV7-8 and TRBJ2-5 provide the parts outside the CDR3, is GAGVSQSPRYKVAKRGQDVALRCDPISGHVSLFWYQQALGQGPEFLTYFQNEAQLDKSGLPSDRFFAERPEGSVSTLKIQRTQQEDSAVYLCASSLVRGKTQYFGPGTRLLVL.